Described below is a single T cell receptor beta chain sequence and its context. The data stem from a study of blood T cell repertoires in COVID-19. In the study overall: Sources were T cells, B-cell-depleted T cells, or PBMCs; the material itself was cDNA or gDNA.

Looked up from germline, CDR1 is MDHEN and CDR2 is SYDVKM. The CDR3 is made up of 14 amino acids. V shed 4 bases, J shed 4 bases, and the junction held 1 base outside the gene matches. Authors' methods: Estimation of nucleated cell counts was performed using reference gene primer amplification. TCRdb's copy holds only in-frame clones and misses some; the assay was immunoSEQ multiplex PCR. D and trimming come from the DNA, and the V and J calls and clone size come from that table. This table has 75,000 to 95,000 clones, 70% to 90% appearing once. Sequencing was done on a sample of peripheral blood. The chain uses TRBV28 and TRBJ2-1, with 10 bases that match TRBD2. The TCR sequence derives from a woman at least 80 years old with acute or convalescent COVID-19. The DNA for the CDR3 is TGTGCCAGCAGTTCTAGCGGGAGATACAATGAGCAGTTCTTC. The encoded protein is CASSSSGRYNEQFF.